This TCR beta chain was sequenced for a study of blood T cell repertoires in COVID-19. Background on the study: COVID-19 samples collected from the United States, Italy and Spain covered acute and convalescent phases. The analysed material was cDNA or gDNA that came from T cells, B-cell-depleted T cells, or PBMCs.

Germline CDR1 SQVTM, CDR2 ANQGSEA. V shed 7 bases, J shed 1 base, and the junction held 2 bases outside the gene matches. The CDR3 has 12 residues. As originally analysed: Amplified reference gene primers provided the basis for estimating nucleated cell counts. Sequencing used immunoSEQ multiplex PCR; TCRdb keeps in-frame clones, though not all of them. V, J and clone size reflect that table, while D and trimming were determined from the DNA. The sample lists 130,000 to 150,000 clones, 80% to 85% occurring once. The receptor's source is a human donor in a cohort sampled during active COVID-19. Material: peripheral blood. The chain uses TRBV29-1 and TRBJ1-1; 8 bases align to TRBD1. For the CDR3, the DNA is TGCAGCGCCGGGACAGGGAACACTGAAGCTTTCTTT. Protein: CSAGTGNTEAFF. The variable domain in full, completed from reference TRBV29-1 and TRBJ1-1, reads SAVISQKPSRDICQRGTSLTIQCQVDSQVTMMFWYRQQPGQSLTLIATANQGSEATYESGFVIDKFPISRPNLTFSTLTVSNMSPEDSSIYLCSAGTGNTEAFFGQGTRLTVV.